This T cell receptor (beta chain) was retrieved from a study of T cells in Graves' hyperthyroidism and ophthalmopathy. Between the trimmed V and J ends, which lost 8 bases and 8 bases, there was a span of 12 bases. CDR1 is DFQATT, CDR2 SNEGSKA, per germline (reference sequence). The CDR3 covers 11 residues. Amplified TCR beta CDR3 regions came from RNA transcripts. A first-round RT-PCR of the TCR CDR3 used the HTBI primer set. TCRdb re-called the multiplex PCR reads through MiXCR, storing one row per CDR3 protein. The table has 400,000 to 500,000 distinct CDR3 sequences, about 14% seen once. This clonotype came up a few times.

The TCR was taken from a man between 18 and 35 years old with Graves' ophthalmopathy. The J gene is TRBJ1-4, the V gene TRBV20-1; D ambiguous. Sequencing was done on a sample of blood. In DNA form, the CDR3 reads TGCAGTCCAAGGTCTGGCGAAAAACTGTTTTTT. Translated: CSPRSGEKLFF.